This T cell receptor (beta chain) is drawn from a study of T cell responses to AZD1222 COVID-19 vaccine. As regards this clone: Its antigen is as yet unknown.

Using immunoSEQ multiplex PCR, the repertoire was profiled, and TCRdb retains in-frame clones only, with some absent. The sample has around 95,000 clones, approximately 87% seen once. Study-level results: All repertoire sampling was performed exclusively after the peak T cell response. It was only a handful of AZD1222 recipients who were seropositive at baseline. Unmutated variant regions are reportedly targeted by nearly half of spike-specific TCRs.

Trimming left V 5 bases short and J 5 bases short, with 18 bases between. The germline CDR1 and CDR2 sequences are LNHDA and SQIVND (reference sequence). This CDR3 region has 15 residues. The chain joins TRBV19 to TRBJ1-1; unclear D gene. This receptor was identified in an adult in good health. The source material was peripheral blood, sampled on day 0 of AZD1222 vaccination. DNA of the CDR3: TGTGCCAGTAGTGGGTTTGGTATGGCTGTGACTGAAGCTTTCTTT. Its protein product is CASSGFGMAVTEAFF.